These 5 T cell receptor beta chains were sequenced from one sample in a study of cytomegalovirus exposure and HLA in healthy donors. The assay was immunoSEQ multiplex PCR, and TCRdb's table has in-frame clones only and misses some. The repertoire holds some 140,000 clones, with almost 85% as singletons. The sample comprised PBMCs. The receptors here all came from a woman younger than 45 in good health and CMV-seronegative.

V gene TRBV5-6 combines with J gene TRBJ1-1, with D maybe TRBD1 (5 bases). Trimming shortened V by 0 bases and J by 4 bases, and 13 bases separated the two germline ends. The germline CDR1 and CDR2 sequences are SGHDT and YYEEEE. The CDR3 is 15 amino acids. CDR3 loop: CASSLEPGRGTEAFF. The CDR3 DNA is TGTGCCAGCAGCTTGGAGCCAGGGAGGGGCACTGAAGCTTTCTTT.

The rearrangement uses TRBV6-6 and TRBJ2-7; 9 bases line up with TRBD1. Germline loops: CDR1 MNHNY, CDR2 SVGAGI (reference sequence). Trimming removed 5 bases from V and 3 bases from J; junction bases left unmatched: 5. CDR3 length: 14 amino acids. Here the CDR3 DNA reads TGTGCCAGCAGTCCCCTGACAGGGGGCTACGAGCAGTACTTC. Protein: CASSPLTGGYEQYF.

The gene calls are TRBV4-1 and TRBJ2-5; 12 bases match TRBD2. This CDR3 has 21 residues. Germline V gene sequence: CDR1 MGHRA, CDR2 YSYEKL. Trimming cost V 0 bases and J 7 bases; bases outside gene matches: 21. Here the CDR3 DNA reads TGCGCCAGCAGCCAAGAAAGATACGGACTAGCGGGGCGCCCGGTACATGGGACCCAGTACTTC. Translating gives CASSQERYGLAGRPVHGTQYF.

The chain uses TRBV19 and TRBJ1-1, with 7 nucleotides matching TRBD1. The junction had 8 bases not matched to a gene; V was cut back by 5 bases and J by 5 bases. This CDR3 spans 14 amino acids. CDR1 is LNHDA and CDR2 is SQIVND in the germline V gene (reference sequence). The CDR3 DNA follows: TGTGCCAGTAGTCCGCAGACAGGGAGGACTGAAGCTTTCTTT. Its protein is CASSPQTGRTEAFF.

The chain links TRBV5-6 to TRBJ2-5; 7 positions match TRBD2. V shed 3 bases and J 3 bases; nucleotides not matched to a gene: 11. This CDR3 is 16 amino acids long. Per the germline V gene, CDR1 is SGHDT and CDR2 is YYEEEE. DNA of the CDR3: TGTGCCAGCAGCTCCCTCGGGGACTACGGGAAAGAGACCCAGTACTTC. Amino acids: CASSSLGDYGKETQYF.